The sequence of this TCR beta chain was determined in a study of T cell responses to AZD1222 COVID-19 vaccine. The CDR3 extends over 16 amino acids. Trimming took 6 bases from V and 0 from J, leaving 15 bases between them. Germline lookup yields CDR1 MNHEY and CDR2 SMNVEV (reference sequence). Generated by immunoSEQ multiplex PCR, the TCRdb table keeps only in-frame clones and is missing some. The sample includes fewer than 100,000 clones, around nine tenths seen only once; the top ten take under 14%. The clonotype was recovered from an adult who received the AZD1222 COVID-19 vaccine. This chain links TRBV27 with TRBJ2-1, with D possibly TRBD1 on 7 matching bases. The sequencing used peripheral blood, collected 28 days after the second AZD1222 dose. Here the CDR3 DNA reads TGTGCCAGCAGGGCAGGGGGGTTGGGCTCCTACAATGAGCAGTTCTTC. This gives the protein CASRAGGLGSYNEQFF.